This T cell receptor (beta chain) was sequenced for a study of cytotoxic CD8 clonotypes in ibrutinib-treated CLL. Study-level information: Around 25 partial and 2 complete responses; at median approximately 70 months, 14 remitted, some 12 progressed.

Study-level points and caveats: Few clonotypes were public, and these shrank or held steady under treatment. Clonality showed a rise at ibrutinib response that reversed toward baseline at progression.

This clone was seen only a few times. The antigen is unknown. Researchers set a sequencing depth target of 1 in 200,000 to 1 in 1 million T cells. Profiled with immunoSEQ multiplex PCR; TCRdb holds only in-frame clones, not every one. There are around 160,000 clones in the sample; 81% occur only once, and roughly 2% lies in the top ten. V gave up 5 bases and J gave up 4 bases, with 14 bases separating them. Germline CDR1 SGHAT, CDR2 FQNNGV. CDR3 length equals 15 residues. The specimen was PBMCs, collected after 12 months of ibrutinib treatment. The chain uses TRBV11-2 and TRBJ2-2; D is possibly TRBD2 (5 bases). The receptor was derived from a human donor with chronic lymphocytic leukemia. The CDR3 here is CASSARVGVTGELFF. The CDR3 DNA sequence: TGTGCCAGCAGCGCGCGGGTTGGCGTCACCGGGGAGCTGTTTTTT.